The next 27 T cell receptor beta chains were all read from a single sample in a study of blood T cell repertoires in COVID-19. Assay used: immunoSEQ multiplex PCR; TCRdb lists only in-frame clones, some missing. This sample yields 100,000 or so clones, of which about 82% are seen a single time; approximately 12% belongs to the top ten. Sequenced sample: peripheral blood. The receptors derive from a woman aged 70-85 years with active or convalescent COVID-19.

The rearrangement links TRBV4-1 to TRBJ1-1, with 9 bases aligning to TRBD1. This CDR3 contains 14 residues. Trimming took 5 bases from V and 6 from J; bases not matched to a gene: 7. Germline CDR1 reads MGHRA; CDR2 reads YSYEKL. CDR3 sequence (DNA): TGCGCCAGCAGCTCGGGACAGGGAACGGCTGAAGCTTTCTTT. Translated, it gives CASSSGQGTAEAFF.

The J gene is TRBJ1-5, the V gene TRBV19; 7 nucleotides agree with TRBD1. Germline V gene sequence: CDR1 LNHDA, CDR2 SQIVND (reference sequence). This CDR3 has 16 amino acids. V trimming: 5 bases; J trimming: 0 bases; junction bases outside the gene matches: 7. CDR3 in DNA: TGTGCCAGTAGTGTCGGGACAGTTGATAGCAATCAGCCCCAGCATTTT. Translated, it gives CASSVGTVDSNQPQHF.

The rearrangement uses TRBV3-1 (or the pseudogene TRBV3-2) and TRBJ1-1, with D possibly matching TRBD1 (6 bases). This CDR3 has 17 amino acids. V gave up 2 bases and J gave up 0 bases, with 16 bases separating them. CDR1 is LGHDT and CDR2 is YNNKEL in the germline V gene (reference sequence). CDR3 DNA sequence: TGTGCCAGCAGCCAACATCCTCCGGGACACCTGAACACTGAAGCTTTCTTT. Its protein is CASSQHPPGHLNTEAFF.

This clone was detected only a few times. The chain recombines TRBV2 with TRBJ1-4, with a tentative D call TRBD1 (6 bases). V was trimmed by 9 bases and J by 0 bases, leaving 14 bases between them. The length of the CDR3 is 15 residues. Germline V CDR1 and CDR2: SNHLY, FYNNEI. Written as DNA, the CDR3 is TGTGCCAGTGTTCGGACAGTTTCAACTAATGAAAAACTGTTTTTT. Translating gives CASVRTVSTNEKLFF.

This chain uses TRBV4-1 with TRBJ2-5; TRBD2 aligns across 7 bases. The ends lost 0 bases at V and 7 bases at J; junction bases unmatched: 11. This CDR3 has 16 residues. CDR1 is MGHRA and CDR2 is YSYEKL in the germline V gene. CDR3 in amino acids: CASSQDSVSGTGTQYF. CDR3 sequence (DNA): TGCGCCAGCAGCCAAGATTCGGTCAGCGGGACCGGGACCCAGTACTTC.

The chain couples TRBV4-1 to TRBJ1-2; 9 bases are shared with TRBD1. The CDR3 is made up of 15 amino acids. Germline V gene sequence: CDR1 MGHRA, CDR2 YSYEKL. J gave up 4 bases and V 4 bases, and 7 bases lay outside the gene matches. The CDR3 here is CASSRGQGVFYGYTF. The CDR3 DNA is TGCGCCAGCAGCCGGGGACAGGGAGTTTTCTATGGCTACACCTTC.

The V gene is TRBV6-2 or TRBV6-3, the J gene TRBJ2-2, with D uncertain. This CDR3 region has 14 residues. V dropped 6 bases and J dropped 1 base, with 9 bases sitting between them. Looked up from germline, CDR1 is MNHEY and CDR2 is SVGEGT. This chain's CDR3 is CASSPLGNTGELFF. In DNA, the CDR3 is TGTGCCAGCAGCCCCCTAGGGAACACCGGGGAGCTGTTTTTT.

The rearrangement joins TRBV5-1 to TRBJ1-5, with D maybe TRBD1 (6 bases). The germline gives CDR1 SGHRS, CDR2 YFSETQ. The CDR3 is 14 residues long. V lost 0 bases and J lost 7, with 11 bases in between. CDR3 DNA sequence: TGCGCCAGCAGCTTGGATTCAGGGGACCAGCCCCAGCATTTT. Translated: CASSLDSGDQPQHF.

This chain uses TRBV5-6 with TRBJ1-4, with 7 nucleotides matching TRBD1. This CDR3 spans 15 amino acids. Germline assignment: CDR1 SGHDT and CDR2 YYEEEE. With 3 bases clipped from V and 8 bases from J, the junction kept 10 bases outside the gene matches. The CDR3 spells CASSWTGQKVEKLFF. The CDR3 DNA reads TGTGCCAGCAGCTGGACGGGACAGAAAGTGGAAAAACTGTTTTTT.

The CDR3 sequence is CASNKERSTDTQYF. As DNA, the CDR3 is TGCGCCAGCAATAAGGAGAGAAGCACAGATACGCAGTATTTT. V gene TRBV5-1 combines with J gene TRBJ2-3; D remains ambiguous. The CDR3 covers 14 residues. The ends were cut back, 6 bases at V and 0 bases at J, with 11 bases in the middle. Germline-derived CDR1 and CDR2 are SGHRS and YFSETQ.

The chain is built from TRBV11-3 and TRBJ1-1, with D unresolved. Looked up from germline, CDR1 is SGHNT and CDR2 is YENEEA. This CDR3 has 13 amino acids. V gave up 5 bases and J gave up 1 base, with 8 bases separating them. The CDR3 DNA reads TGTGCCAGCAGCCACTCGCCGAACACTGAAGCTTTCTTT. Amino acid sequence: CASSHSPNTEAFF.

This chain connects TRBV3-1 (or the pseudogene TRBV3-2) to TRBJ2-7; a possible D gene is TRBD1 (6 bases). Trimming pared 4 bases from V and 0 bases from J, leaving 22 bases between. CDR3 length equals 18 residues. CDR1 is LGHDT and CDR2 is YNNKEL in the germline V gene (reference sequence). CDR3 nucleotide sequence: TGTGCCAGCAGCCTCACTACCAACCACAGGGAGCTCTCCTACGAGCAGTACTTC. This translates into CASSLTTNHRELSYEQYF.

V and J are TRBV29-1 and TRBJ1-1; tentatively, D is TRBD1 (6 bases). Per the germline V gene, CDR1 is SQVTM and CDR2 is ANQGSEA. The V end was cut by 5 bases, the J end by 5 bases, with 9 bases between. The CDR3 contains 11 residues. CDR3 sequence reads: CSVSRGTEAFF. The CDR3 nucleotides are TGCAGCGTTTCGAGGGGGACTGAAGCTTTCTTT.

The CDR3 here is CASRTGPNYGYTF. The DNA of the CDR3 is TGTGCCAGCCGCACAGGGCCTAACTATGGCTACACCTTC. The rearrangement joins TRBV6-5 to TRBJ1-2, with D maybe TRBD1 (6 bases). The germline gives CDR1 MNHEY, CDR2 SVGAGI. The CDR3 is made up of 13 amino acids. With 8 bases removed from V and 0 bases from J, the gap between germline ends came to 10 bases.

The chain couples TRBV5-1 to TRBJ1-2; a weak D match, TRBD1 (6 bases). CDR3 size: 15 residues. The V gene's germline CDR1 is SGHRS and CDR2 YFSETQ. With 4 bases removed from V and 0 bases from J, the gap between germline ends came to 13 bases. The chain's CDR3 is CASSAAGAANYGYTF. DNA of the CDR3: TGCGCCAGCAGCGCCGCAGGGGCCGCTAACTATGGCTACACCTTC.

The chain is built from TRBV5-1 and TRBJ2-2; 9 bases are a match to TRBD1. The germline CDR1 and CDR2 sequences are SGHRS and YFSETQ. The V segment lost 4 bases and the J segment 4 bases; nucleotides outside the gene matches: 8. The CDR3 is made up of 16 amino acids. This CDR3 reads CASSTLQGAGTGELFF. CDR3 DNA: TGCGCCAGCAGCACCCTACAGGGGGCCGGCACCGGGGAGCTGTTTTTT.

This sequence joins TRBV5-1 and TRBJ1-4, with TRBD1 as a possible D gene (6 bases). This CDR3 has 15 amino acids. Germline CDR1 SGHRS, CDR2 YFSETQ. Trimming took off 2 bases at V and 4 bases at J, with 12 bases between the two ends. CDR3 sequence: CASSLARQVNEKLFF. The CDR3 DNA reads as TGCGCCAGCAGCTTAGCCCGACAGGTTAATGAAAAACTGTTTTTT.

The chain has TRBV9 and TRBJ2-3; 7 bases agree with TRBD2. CDR3 length equals 14 residues. Per germline, CDR1 SGDLS and CDR2 YYNGEE. V lost 0 bases and J lost 6; bases outside the gene matches: 4. For the CDR3, the DNA is TGTGCCAGCAGCGTAGCCGGGACTACGGATACGCAGTATTTT. The encoded protein is CASSVAGTTDTQYF.

The chain carries TRBV11-3 and TRBJ2-3; 10 bases match TRBD2. This CDR3 is 15 amino acids long. CDR1 is SGHNT, CDR2 YENEEA, per germline. Trimming cost V 1 base and J 3 bases; bases outside gene matches: 1. CDR3: CASSLVAGGTDTQYF. Here the CDR3 DNA reads TGTGCCAGCAGCTTAGTAGCGGGGGGAACAGATACGCAGTATTTT.

The V gene is TRBV27, the J gene TRBJ2-1; 9 bases agree with TRBD1. CDR3 length: 19 amino acids. Germline lookup yields CDR1 MNHEY and CDR2 SMNVEV (reference sequence). J was trimmed by 1 base and V by 2 bases; bases with no gene match: 12. The chain's CDR3 is CASSLIVRDRALSYNEQFF. In DNA, the CDR3 is TGTGCCAGCAGTTTAATAGTCCGGGACAGGGCCCTTTCCTACAATGAGCAGTTCTTC.

This CDR3 is CASSTNRGPTNEQFF. DNA for the CDR3: TGTGCCAGCAGCACAAACAGGGGGCCAACCAATGAGCAGTTCTTC. The rearrangement joins TRBV11-2 to TRBJ2-1; TRBD1 aligns across 9 bases. From germline, CDR1 is SGHAT and CDR2 FQNNGV. V trimming: 5 bases; J trimming: 6 bases; junction bases outside the gene matches: 8. The CDR3 totals 15 residues.

The chain joins TRBV10-3 to TRBJ1-2; possibly TRBD1 for D (5 bases). The CDR3 is 15 residues long. With 2 bases removed from V and 5 bases from J, the gap between germline ends came to 15 bases. Germline V CDR1 and CDR2: ENHRY, SYGVKD. CDR3 DNA: TGTGCCATCAGTGAGGCAGGGCCTCGTGGGTATGGCTACACCTTC. Amino acid sequence: CAISEAGPRGYGYTF.

The rearrangement uses TRBV11-2 and TRBJ2-4, with TRBD1 matching 9 bases. V lost 3 bases to trimming and J lost 9 bases; unmatched junction nucleotides: 9. This CDR3 contains 15 residues. The V gene's germline CDR1 is SGHAT and CDR2 FQNNGV. The CDR3 DNA follows: TGTGCCAGCAGCTTCTTGGACAGGGGAGGGAGCATTCAGTACTTC. As protein: CASSFLDRGGSIQYF.

This clone occurred a few times. J is TRBJ2-3 and V is TRBV29-1, with 7 bases fitting TRBD2. The CDR3 is made up of 13 amino acids. Germline CDR1 SQVTM, CDR2 ANQGSEA. The V and J ends lost 4 bases and 1 base, in that order; junction bases with no gene match: 2. This chain's CDR3 is CSVGAGGTDTQYF. The CDR3 DNA reads TGCAGCGTTGGGGCGGGGGGCACAGATACGCAGTATTTT.

The chain couples TRBV29-1 to TRBJ2-2; 10 bases agree with TRBD1. V was clipped by 2 bases and J by 6 bases; unmatched bases: 6. The CDR3 is made up of 15 amino acids. In germline, CDR1 is SQVTM, CDR2 ANQGSEA. The CDR3 spells CSVEHGTGVPGELFF. CDR3 in DNA: TGCAGCGTTGAACACGGGACAGGGGTACCCGGGGAGCTGTTTTTT.

This chain joins TRBV10-2 and TRBJ2-1; maybe TRBD2 (7 bases). V gave up 11 bases and J gave up 2 bases, with 13 bases separating them. This CDR3 region has 13 residues. Germline V lookup: CDR1 WSHSY, CDR2 SAAADI. The CDR3 DNA follows: TGCGCCTCACAAGGGGGGGCCTACAATGAGCAGTTCTTC. It yields the protein CASQGGAYNEQFF.

This chain joins TRBV19 and TRBJ1-3; D perhaps matches TRBD1 (5 bases). Deletions cut 5 bases from V and 2 bases from J, with 13 bases between. Germline CDR1 reads LNHDA; CDR2 reads SQIVND (reference sequence). This CDR3 comprises 15 residues. The CDR3: CASSRVGGAGNTIYF. The DNA for the CDR3 is TGTGCCAGTAGTCGAGTCGGGGGGGCTGGAAACACCATATATTTT.